These 20 T cell receptor beta chains came from one sample sequenced in a study of blood T cell repertoires in COVID-19. Measured with immunoSEQ multiplex PCR; TCRdb has only the in-frame clones, and not every one. The table records tens of thousands of clones, over 80% of them present only once. Material for sequencing was peripheral blood. The receptors shown here come from a man between 65 and 85 years old with acute or convalescent COVID-19.

The chain links TRBV5-1 to TRBJ1-1; D perhaps matches TRBD1 (5 bases). Germline V gene lookup returns CDR1 SGHRS and CDR2 YFSETQ. The length of the CDR3 is 12 residues. Trimming pared 4 bases from V and 4 bases from J, leaving 8 bases between. The CDR3 DNA is TGCGCCAGCAGCCAGACAGCCACTGAAGCTTTCTTT. This gives the protein CASSQTATEAFF.

CDR3 amino acids: CSASTGYGYTF. The CDR3 bases are TGCAGTGCTAGCACGGGCTATGGCTACACCTTC. The chain recombines TRBV20-1 with TRBJ1-2; D gene unclear. Per germline, CDR1 DFQATT and CDR2 SNEGSKA (reference sequence). CDR3 size: 11 residues. The germline V and J ends were trimmed by 3 bases and 4 bases, with 6 bases remaining between them.

The rearrangement uses TRBV14 and TRBJ2-5; the match to TRBD1 covers 7 bases. V lost 1 base and J lost 3; bases outside the gene matches: 8. Per germline, CDR1 SGHDN and CDR2 FVKESK. This CDR3 spans 16 amino acids. The CDR3 reads CASSQGVLTGKETQYF. CDR3 nucleotide sequence: TGTGCCAGCAGCCAAGGAGTCCTGACAGGGAAAGAGACCCAGTACTTC.

The rearrangement uses TRBV5-6 and TRBJ1-2, with TRBD1 identical over 7 bases. Unmatched junction bases numbered 7, after V lost 3 bases and J lost 5 bases. Germline V CDR1 and CDR2: SGHDT, YYEEEE. The CDR3 spans 14 residues. CDR3: CASSYPGQPYGYTF. The CDR3 DNA is TGTGCCAGCAGCTATCCGGGACAGCCTTATGGCTACACCTTC.

The chain employs TRBV5-4 and TRBJ1-2; possibly TRBD1 for D (5 bases). The V gene lost 1 base and the J gene lost 1 base, with 8 bases spanning the gap. CDR3 length: 14 amino acids. CDR1 is SGHNT and CDR2 is YYREEE in the germline V gene (reference sequence). The CDR3 bases are TGTGCCAGCAGCTTGACAGGAAATAACTATGGCTACACCTTC. Translation gives CASSLTGNNYGYTF.

J is TRBJ1-1 and V is TRBV6-2 or TRBV6-3, with 11 bases fitting TRBD1. J gave up 3 bases and V 5 bases, and 5 bases lay outside the gene matches. The CDR3 has 15 residues. Looked up from germline, CDR1 is MNHEY and CDR2 is SVGEGT. The CDR3 spells CASSGQGAADTEAFF. DNA for the CDR3: TGTGCCAGCAGTGGACAGGGGGCAGCGGACACTGAAGCTTTCTTT.

The chain uses TRBV11-3 and TRBJ2-2; 7 bases fit TRBD1. The germline CDR1 and CDR2 sequences are SGHNT and YENEEA. V shed 7 bases, J shed 5 bases, and the junction held 7 bases outside the gene matches. The CDR3 runs 14 residues. The CDR3 region has the DNA TGTGCCAGCAACTTGGGACAGCTTACCGGGGAGCTGTTTTTT. Its translation is CASNLGQLTGELFF.

The rearrangement joins TRBV30 to TRBJ2-2; D not resolved. The V and J ends lost 1 base and 5 bases respectively, with 8 bases between them. Germline CDR1 is GTSNPN and CDR2 is SVGIG (reference sequence). This CDR3 has 13 residues. CDR3 loop: CAWSETRTGELFF. CDR3 nucleotides: TGTGCCTGGAGTGAGACGAGGACCGGGGAGCTGTTTTTT.

This chain uses TRBV2 with TRBJ2-1; 15 nucleotides match TRBD2. CDR1 is SNHLY, CDR2 FYNNEI, per germline. This CDR3 contains 15 residues. J was trimmed by 6 bases and V by 6 bases; bases with no gene match: 3. This CDR3 is CASSWTSGRANEQFF. In DNA, the CDR3 is TGTGCCAGCAGCTGGACTAGCGGGAGGGCCAATGAGCAGTTCTTC. Full variable domain (rest looked up from reference TRBV2 and TRBJ2-1): EPEVTQTPSHQVTQMGQEVILRCVPISNHLYFYWYRQILGQKVEFLVSFYNNEISEKSEIFDDQFSVERPDGSNFTLKIRSTKLEDSAMYFCASSWTSGRANEQFFGPGTRLTVL.

This rearrangement joins TRBV7-9 to TRBJ2-2, with D perhaps matching TRBD1 (6 bases). V lost 8 bases, J lost 5 bases, and 9 bases lay in between. There are 12 residues in the CDR3. Germline loops: CDR1 SEHNR, CDR2 FQNEAQ (reference sequence). CDR3 sequence: CASWQGTGELFF. The CDR3 nucleotides read TGTGCCAGCTGGCAGGGGACCGGGGAGCTGTTTTTT.

This clone has a single count. This rearrangement joins TRBV5-1 to TRBJ2-2; D is possibly TRBD1 (6 bases). Germline V gene lookup returns CDR1 SGHRS and CDR2 YFSETQ. Trimming pared 1 base from V and 0 bases from J, leaving 10 bases between. This CDR3 contains 16 residues. The CDR3: CASSLTGSTNTGELFF. The CDR3 coding sequence is TGCGCCAGCAGCTTGACAGGGTCGACGAACACCGGGGAGCTGTTTTTT.

This clone was seen a single time. The rearrangement uses TRBV19 and TRBJ2-3; TRBD1 aligns across 9 bases. This CDR3 is 15 amino acids long. The ends lost 6 bases at V and 5 bases at J; junction bases unmatched: 9. Germline-derived CDR1 and CDR2 are LNHDA and SQIVND (reference sequence). Here the CDR3 reads CASSRDRAEKDTQYF. The CDR3 DNA is TGTGCCAGTAGCCGGGACAGGGCAGAAAAAGATACGCAGTATTTT.

This clone has only a few counts. The rearrangement joins TRBV4-2 to TRBJ2-2; D possibly corresponds to TRBD2 (5 bases). CDR3 length: 16 residues. Looked up from germline, CDR1 is LGHNA and CDR2 is YNFKEQ. With 0 bases removed from V and 1 base from J, the gap between germline ends came to 9 bases. Written as DNA, the CDR3 is TGTGCCAGCAGCCAAGAAGTGGGGAGGAACACCGGGGAGCTGTTTTTT. It translates to CASSQEVGRNTGELFF.

The chain combines TRBV7-2 with TRBJ2-2, with a weak D call TRBD1 (6 bases). V was cut by 10 bases and J by 6 bases, with 18 bases left in between. The CDR3 is 14 residues long. Germline V gives CDR1 SGHTA, CDR2 FQGNSA. This CDR3 reads CAIPRGNRAGELFF. In DNA form, the CDR3 reads TGTGCCATCCCCAGGGGAAATAGAGCCGGGGAGCTGTTTTTT. Supplemented by reference TRBV7-2 and TRBJ2-2, the full variable domain reads GAGVSQSPSNKVTEKGKDVELRCDPISGHTALYWYRQSLGQGLEFLIYFQGNSAPDKSGLPSDRFSAERTGGSVSTLTIQRTQQEDSAVYLCAIPRGNRAGELFFGEGSRLTVL.

This clone showed up just a few times. The rearrangement uses TRBV7-9 and TRBJ2-7, with a possible D match to TRBD1 (5 bases). With 0 bases removed from V and 5 bases from J, the gap between germline ends came to 11 bases. CDR3 size: 14 residues. From germline, CDR1 is SEHNR and CDR2 FQNEAQ (reference sequence). DNA for the CDR3: TGTGCCAGCAGCTTAGCGGGGCCAGGGCACGAGCAGTACTTC. As protein: CASSLAGPGHEQYF.

The count of this clone is one. This chain uses TRBV28 with TRBJ1-2, with a weak D call TRBD1 (5 bases). Germline CDR1 MDHEN, CDR2 SYDVKM. CDR3 length: 12 residues. V was pared by 6 bases and J by 3 bases, with 8 bases between. CDR3 sequence reads: CASSPRDYGYTF. CDR3 nucleotide sequence: TGTGCCAGCAGCCCCAGGGACTATGGCTACACCTTC.

This chain connects TRBV19 to TRBJ1-6, with 7 bases lining up with TRBD1. Germline lookup yields CDR1 LNHDA and CDR2 SQIVND (reference sequence). The V and J ends lost 5 bases and 9 bases, in that order; junction bases with no gene match: 7. The CDR3 loop spans 14 amino acids. CDR3 in amino acids: CASSPRQGPSPLHF. The CDR3 DNA reads as TGTGCCAGTAGTCCGAGACAGGGACCTTCACCCCTCCACTTT.

This chain connects TRBV3-1 (or the pseudogene TRBV3-2) to TRBJ1-5, with TRBD1 identical over 9 bases. Germline V gene sequence: CDR1 LGHDT, CDR2 YNNKEL (reference sequence). V gave up 3 bases and J gave up 7 bases; unmatched junction bases: 7. This CDR3 has 15 amino acids. CDR3 region: CASSQNRGLRQPQHF. The CDR3 DNA sequence: TGTGCCAGCAGCCAGAACAGGGGGCTTCGGCAGCCCCAGCATTTT.

This clone was counted a single time. The chain is built from TRBV3-1 (or the pseudogene TRBV3-2) and TRBJ2-5, with D maybe TRBD2 (6 bases). This CDR3 has 12 residues. V lost 10 bases to trimming and J lost 5 bases, with 14 bases between them. CDR1 and CDR2 from the germline V gene are LGHDT and YNNKEL (reference sequence). CDR3 bases: TGTGCCATTTCGGGAGTGGGGGAGACCCAGTACTTC. This codes for CAISGVGETQYF.

The chain is built from TRBV27 and TRBJ1-5; D call uncertain. Germline V CDR1 and CDR2: MNHEY, SMNVEV (reference sequence). The CDR3 runs to 16 residues. Trimming cost V 0 bases and J 4 bases, with 13 bases left between them. CDR3 nucleotides: TGTGCCAGCAGTTTATCGGGCACAACCCAGAATCAGCCCCAGCATTTT. Translation: CASSLSGTTQNQPQHF.